A selection of T cell receptor beta chains follows, all from one sample in a study of blood T cell repertoires in COVID-19. The data were produced by immunoSEQ multiplex PCR, yet TCRdb's version contains in-frame clones alone and is incomplete. Among about 120,000 clones listed, around 86% were seen once. Material: peripheral blood. These receptors all come from a woman of 80 years or more with acute or convalescent COVID-19. The CDR3 runs from the conserved cysteine through the conserved F or W. Fields, in order: D gene, J gene, clone size, V gene, CDR3 protein, CDR3 DNA. The D gene is left open where the match is weak. Part of the rows lack a size; the others show once, few, many or a class for expanded clones.

TRBD1	TRBJ1-1	.	TRBV29-1	CSTGQGRTEAFF	TGCAGCACTGGACAGGGCCGGACTGAAGCTTTCTTT
.	TRBJ1-5	.	TRBV19	CASRDRSSQPQHF	TGTGCCAGTAGAGACAGGTCGAGTCAGCCCCAGCATTTT
.	TRBJ1-3	.	TRBV19	CASSFTGSGNTIYF	TGTGCCAGTAGTTTTACAGGGTCTGGAAACACCATATATTTT
TRBD2	TRBJ2-7	.	TRBV7-6	CASSGAGGRGEQYF	TGTGCCAGCAGCGGAGCGGGGGGTCGGGGCGAGCAGTACTTC
TRBD1	TRBJ1-3	.	TRBV28	CASSPGGWGTDGNTIYF	TGTGCCAGCAGCCCAGGGGGGTGGGGGACAGACGGAAACACCATATATTTT
.	TRBJ2-7	.	TRBV5-5	CASSLRVGEAYEQYF	TGTGCCAGCAGCTTGAGGGTCGGGGAGGCCTACGAGCAGTACTTC
TRBD2	TRBJ2-5	.	TRBV9	CASSARGGGYQETQYF	TGTGCCAGCAGCGCCCGCGGGGGGGGGTACCAAGAGACCCAGTACTTC
.	TRBJ1-5	.	TRBV28	CASRRVNQPQHF	TGTGCCAGCAGGCGGGTTAATCAGCCCCAGCATTTT
.	TRBJ1-1	many	TRBV19	CASSMAGAMNTEAFF	TGTGCCAGTAGTATGGCAGGGGCTATGAACACTGAAGCTTTCTTT
.	TRBJ1-5	.	TRBV4-1	CASSQSPLLPQHF	TGCGCCAGCAGCCAATCTCCACTCTTGCCCCAGCATTTT
.	TRBJ1-2	once	TRBV5-1	CASSPRQVSIGYTF	TGCGCCAGCAGCCCCCGACAGGTTTCCATCGGCTACACCTTC
TRBD1	TRBJ1-5	.	TRBV5-1	CASSSGQANQPQHF	TGCGCCAGCAGCTCCGGACAGGCCAATCAGCCCCAGCATTTT
.	TRBJ1-1	once	TRBV5-8	CASNRRNTEAFF	TGTGCCAGCAATAGGAGGAACACTGAAGCTTTCTTT
TRBD1	TRBJ1-1	few	TRBV27	CASRNGLMPPGQGANTEAFF	TGTGCCAGCAGAAATGGGCTGATGCCTCCGGGACAGGGTGCGAACACTGAAGCTTTCTTT
TRBD1	TRBJ1-4	.	TRBV29-1	CSVRQGTNEKLFF	TGCAGCGTCAGACAGGGGACTAATGAAAAACTGTTTTTT
.	TRBJ1-5	.	TRBV5-1	CASSFGGNQPQHF	TGCGCCAGCAGCTTCGGAGGCAATCAGCCCCAGCATTTT
.	TRBJ2-3	.	TRBV27	CASSPSSYAGTQYF	TGTGCCAGCAGTCCCTCCTCCTATGCCGGGACGCAGTATTTT
.	TRBJ1-1	.	TRBV6-5	CASRPSGRGAAFF	TGTGCCAGCAGGCCCTCAGGAAGGGGTGCTGCTTTCTTT
.	TRBJ2-7	.	TRBV25-1	CASSQVRGVGHEQYF	TGTGCCAGCAGCCAGGTGCGGGGAGTAGGGCACGAGCAGTACTTC
TRBD2	TRBJ2-7	.	TRBV5-1	CASSRDLNRGRAAGGFHEQYF	TGCGCCAGCAGCCGTGACCTAAACAGGGGCCGAGCAGCGGGGGGATTCCACGAGCAGTACTTC
.	TRBJ1-6	.	TRBV9	CASSVESGGASSPLHF	TGTGCCAGCAGCGTAGAATCTGGGGGCGCATCTTCACCCCTCCACTTT
TRBD1	TRBJ1-2	few	TRBV7-9	CASSPHRQGSGGYTF	TGTGCCAGCAGCCCGCACAGACAGGGGTCGGGTGGCTACACCTTC
.	TRBJ1-5	once	TRBV19	CASSIDRGQPQHF	TGTGCCAGTAGTATAGACAGGGGACAGCCCCAGCATTTT
.	TRBJ2-7	.	TRBV7-8	CASSKTSTLYEQYF	TGTGCCAGCAGCAAAACTAGCACCCTTTACGAGCAGTACTTC
.	TRBJ1-1	once	TRBV6-5	CASSLQGNTEAFF	TGTGCCAGCAGTTTACAGGGGAACACTGAAGCTTTCTTT
TRBD1	TRBJ2-2	.	TRBV29-1	CSVGQGATGELFF	TGCAGCGTAGGACAGGGGGCGACCGGGGAGCTGTTTTTT
.	TRBJ1-5	.	TRBV19	CASSIGGQPQHF	TGTGCCAGTAGTATCGGGGGTCAGCCCCAGCATTTT
.	TRBJ1-1	.	TRBV10-3	CAISEFSLRGTEAFF	TGTGCCATCAGTGAATTTAGTCTCAGGGGCACTGAAGCTTTCTTT
.	TRBJ1-6	.	TRBV28	CASSSPPPGDSPLHF	TGTGCCAGCAGTTCACCTCCTCCCGGAGATTCACCCCTCCACTTT
.	TRBJ2-3	.	TRBV12-5	CASGSNTDTQYF	TGTGCTAGTGGTTCTAACACAGATACGCAGTATTTT
TRBD1	TRBJ1-2	.	TRBV4-1	CASSQGTGGYGYTF	TGCGCCAGCAGCCAAGGGACAGGGGGGTATGGCTACACCTTC
TRBD1	TRBJ1-4	.	TRBV10-3	CAIGGQSNEKLFF	TGTGCCATCGGGGGACAGTCTAATGAAAAACTGTTTTTT
TRBD1	TRBJ1-1	.	TRBV6-4	CASRPDRSTQRAFF	TGTGCCAGCAGGCCGGACAGGTCAACCCAGCGGGCTTTCTTT
TRBD2	TRBJ2-4	.	TRBV5-4	CASSSGGLAGGLAKNIQYF	TGTGCCAGCAGCTCGGGAGGACTAGCGGGGGGCCTAGCCAAAAACATTCAGTACTTC
.	TRBJ1-6	.	TRBV11-3	CASSQNPANSPLHF	TGTGCCAGCAGCCAAAACCCCGCGAATTCACCCCTCCACTTT
.	TRBJ2-2	.	TRBV4-1	CASSQRFGGLQTGELFF	TGCGCCAGCAGCCAAAGATTCGGGGGGCTTCAAACCGGGGAGCTGTTTTTT
.	TRBJ1-1	.	TRBV3-1/TRBV3-2	CASTSQGMNTEAFF	TGTGCCAGCACCTCACAGGGAATGAACACTGAAGCTTTCTTT